The entry that follows covers one T cell receptor (beta chain) sequence. The antigen remains undetermined. The sample originates from a study of T cell responses to AZD1222 COVID-19 vaccine. Overall study results and limits: Baseline testing showed seropositivity in only a handful of AZD1222 recipients. The repertoires were collected only after the peak T cell response. Close to half of spike-specific TCRs reportedly recognize unmutated variant regions. Among the donors, most were white British and more were female, and clonal diversity was possibly underestimated.

Measured with immunoSEQ multiplex PCR; TCRdb has only the in-frame clones, and not every one. This sample has approximately 110,000 clones, with 80% to 90% found just once. J lost 0 bases, V lost 7 bases, and 6 bases had no gene match. The germline V gene encodes CDR1 SGHAT and CDR2 FQNNGV. This CDR3 comprises 14 residues. This receptor was taken from an adult in good health. The gene calls are TRBV11-2 and TRBJ2-7; 7 positions agree with TRBD1. The sample was peripheral blood, taken on day 0 of AZD1222 vaccination. The CDR3 loop is CASTRQGDSYEQYF. The CDR3 DNA sequence: TGTGCCAGCACCCGACAGGGTGACTCCTACGAGCAGTACTTC.